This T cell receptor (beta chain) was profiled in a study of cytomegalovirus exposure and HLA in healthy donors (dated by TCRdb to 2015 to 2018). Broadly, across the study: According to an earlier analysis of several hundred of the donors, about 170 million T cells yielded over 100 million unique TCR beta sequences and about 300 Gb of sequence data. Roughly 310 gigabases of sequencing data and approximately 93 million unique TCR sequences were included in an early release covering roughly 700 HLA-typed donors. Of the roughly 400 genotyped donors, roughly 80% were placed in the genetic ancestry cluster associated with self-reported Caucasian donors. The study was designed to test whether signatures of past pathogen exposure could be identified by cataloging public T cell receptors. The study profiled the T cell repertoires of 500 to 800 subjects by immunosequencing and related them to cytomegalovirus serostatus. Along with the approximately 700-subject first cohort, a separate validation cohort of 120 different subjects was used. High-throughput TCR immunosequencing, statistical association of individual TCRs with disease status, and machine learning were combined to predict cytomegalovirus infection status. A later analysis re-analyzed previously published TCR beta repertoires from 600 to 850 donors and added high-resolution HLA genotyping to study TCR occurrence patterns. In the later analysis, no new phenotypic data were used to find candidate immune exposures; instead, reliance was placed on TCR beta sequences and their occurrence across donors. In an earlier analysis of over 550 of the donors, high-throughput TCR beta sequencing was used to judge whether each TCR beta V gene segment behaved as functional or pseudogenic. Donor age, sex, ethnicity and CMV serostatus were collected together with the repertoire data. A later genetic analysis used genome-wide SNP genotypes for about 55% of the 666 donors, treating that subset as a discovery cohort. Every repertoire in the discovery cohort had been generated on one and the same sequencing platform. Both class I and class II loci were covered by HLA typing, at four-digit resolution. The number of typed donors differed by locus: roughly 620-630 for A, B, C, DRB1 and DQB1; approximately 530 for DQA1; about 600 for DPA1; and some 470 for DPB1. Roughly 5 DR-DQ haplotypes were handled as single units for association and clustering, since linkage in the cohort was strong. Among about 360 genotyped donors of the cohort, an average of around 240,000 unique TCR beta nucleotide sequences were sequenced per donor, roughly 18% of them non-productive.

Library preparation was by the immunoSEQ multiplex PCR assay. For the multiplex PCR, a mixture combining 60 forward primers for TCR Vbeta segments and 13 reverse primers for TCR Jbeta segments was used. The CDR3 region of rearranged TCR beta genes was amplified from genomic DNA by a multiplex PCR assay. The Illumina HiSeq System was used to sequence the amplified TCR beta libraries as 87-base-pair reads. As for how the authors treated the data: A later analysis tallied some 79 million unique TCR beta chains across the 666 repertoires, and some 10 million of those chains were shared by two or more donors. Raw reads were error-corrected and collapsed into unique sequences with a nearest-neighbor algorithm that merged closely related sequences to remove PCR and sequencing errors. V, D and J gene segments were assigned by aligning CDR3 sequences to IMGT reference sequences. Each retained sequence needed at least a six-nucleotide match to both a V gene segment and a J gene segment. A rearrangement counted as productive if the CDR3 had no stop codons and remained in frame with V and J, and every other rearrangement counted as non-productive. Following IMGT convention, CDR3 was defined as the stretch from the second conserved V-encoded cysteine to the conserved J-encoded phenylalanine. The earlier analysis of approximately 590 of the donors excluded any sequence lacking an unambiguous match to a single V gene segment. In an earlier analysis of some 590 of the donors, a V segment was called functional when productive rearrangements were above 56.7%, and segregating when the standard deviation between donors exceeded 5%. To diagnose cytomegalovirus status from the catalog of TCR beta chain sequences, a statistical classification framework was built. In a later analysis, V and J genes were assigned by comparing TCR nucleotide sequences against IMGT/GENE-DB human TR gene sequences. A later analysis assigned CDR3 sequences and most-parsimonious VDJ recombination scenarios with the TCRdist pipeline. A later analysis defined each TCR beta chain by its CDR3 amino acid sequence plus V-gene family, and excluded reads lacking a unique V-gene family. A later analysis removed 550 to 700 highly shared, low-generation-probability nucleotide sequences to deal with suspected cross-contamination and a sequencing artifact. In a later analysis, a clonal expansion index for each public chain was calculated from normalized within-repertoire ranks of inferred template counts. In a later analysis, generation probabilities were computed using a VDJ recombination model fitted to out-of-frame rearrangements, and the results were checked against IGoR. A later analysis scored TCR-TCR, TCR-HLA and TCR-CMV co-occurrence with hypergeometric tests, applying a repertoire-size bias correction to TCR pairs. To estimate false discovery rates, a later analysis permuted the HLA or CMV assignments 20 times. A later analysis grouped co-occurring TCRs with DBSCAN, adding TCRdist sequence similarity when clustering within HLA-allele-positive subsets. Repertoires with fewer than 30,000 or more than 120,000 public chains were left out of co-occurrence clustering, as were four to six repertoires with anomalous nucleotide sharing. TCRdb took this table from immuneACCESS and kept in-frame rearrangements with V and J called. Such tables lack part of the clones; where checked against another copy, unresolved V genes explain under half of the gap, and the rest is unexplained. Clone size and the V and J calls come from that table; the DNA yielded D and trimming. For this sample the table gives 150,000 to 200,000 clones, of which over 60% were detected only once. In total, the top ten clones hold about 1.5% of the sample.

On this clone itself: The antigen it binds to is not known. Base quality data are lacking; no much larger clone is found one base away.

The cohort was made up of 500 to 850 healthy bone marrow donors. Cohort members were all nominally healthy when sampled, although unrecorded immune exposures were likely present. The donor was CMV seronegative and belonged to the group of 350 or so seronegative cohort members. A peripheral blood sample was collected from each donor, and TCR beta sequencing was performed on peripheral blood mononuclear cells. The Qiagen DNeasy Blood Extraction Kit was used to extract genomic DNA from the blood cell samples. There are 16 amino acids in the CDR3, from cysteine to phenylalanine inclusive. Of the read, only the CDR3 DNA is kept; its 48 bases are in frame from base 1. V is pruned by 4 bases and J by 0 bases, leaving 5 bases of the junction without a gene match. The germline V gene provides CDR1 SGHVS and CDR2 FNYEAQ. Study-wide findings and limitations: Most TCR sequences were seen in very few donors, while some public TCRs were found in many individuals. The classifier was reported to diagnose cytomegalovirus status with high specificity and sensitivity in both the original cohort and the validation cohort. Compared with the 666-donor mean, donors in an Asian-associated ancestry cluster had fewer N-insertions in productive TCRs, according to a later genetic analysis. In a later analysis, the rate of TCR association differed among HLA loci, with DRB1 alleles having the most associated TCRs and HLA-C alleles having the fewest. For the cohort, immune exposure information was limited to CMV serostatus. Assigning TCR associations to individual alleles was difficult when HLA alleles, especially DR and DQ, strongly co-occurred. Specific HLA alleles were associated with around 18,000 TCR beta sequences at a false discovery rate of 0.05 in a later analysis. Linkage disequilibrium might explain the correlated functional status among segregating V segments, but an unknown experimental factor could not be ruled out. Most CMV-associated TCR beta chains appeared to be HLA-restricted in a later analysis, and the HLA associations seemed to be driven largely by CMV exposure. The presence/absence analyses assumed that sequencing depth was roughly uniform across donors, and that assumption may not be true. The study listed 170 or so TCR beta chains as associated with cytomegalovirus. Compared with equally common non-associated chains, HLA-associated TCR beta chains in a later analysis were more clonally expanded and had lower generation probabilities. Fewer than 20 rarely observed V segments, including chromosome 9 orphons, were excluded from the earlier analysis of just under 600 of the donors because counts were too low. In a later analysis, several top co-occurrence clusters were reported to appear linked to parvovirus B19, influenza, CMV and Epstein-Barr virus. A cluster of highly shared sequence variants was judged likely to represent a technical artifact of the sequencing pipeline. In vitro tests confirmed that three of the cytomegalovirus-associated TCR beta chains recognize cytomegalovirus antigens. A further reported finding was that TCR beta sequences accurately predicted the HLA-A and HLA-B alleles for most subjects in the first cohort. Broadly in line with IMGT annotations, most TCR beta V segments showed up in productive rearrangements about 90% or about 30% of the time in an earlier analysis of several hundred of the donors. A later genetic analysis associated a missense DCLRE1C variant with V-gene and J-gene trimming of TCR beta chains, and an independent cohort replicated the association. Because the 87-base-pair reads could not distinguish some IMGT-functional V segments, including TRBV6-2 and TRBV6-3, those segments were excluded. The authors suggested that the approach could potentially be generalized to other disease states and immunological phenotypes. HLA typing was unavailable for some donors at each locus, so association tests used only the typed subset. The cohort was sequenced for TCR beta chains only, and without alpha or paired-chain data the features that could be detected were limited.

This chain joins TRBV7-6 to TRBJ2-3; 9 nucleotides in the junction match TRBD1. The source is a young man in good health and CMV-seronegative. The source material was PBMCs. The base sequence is TGTGCCAGCAGCTCCCGACAGGGGGAGAGCACAGATACGCAGTATTTT. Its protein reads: CASSSRQGESTDTQYF.